The 20 T cell receptor beta chains below all came from one sample that was sequenced in a study of blood T cell repertoires in COVID-19. The method was immunoSEQ multiplex PCR; TCRdb's version includes in-frame clones alone and lacks a portion of them. This table holds 150,000 to 200,000 clones, around 87% found once. Sequencing used peripheral blood. The receptors stem from a man aged 35 to 55 with active or convalescent COVID-19.

This clone has just one count. The rearrangement uses TRBV19 and TRBJ2-7; D is possibly TRBD2 (7 bases). The CDR3 is made up of 13 amino acids. Between the trimmed V and J ends, which lost 5 bases and 3 bases, there was a span of 11 bases. Germline V lookup: CDR1 LNHDA, CDR2 SQIVND (reference sequence). CDR3 protein: CASSSGGYYEQYF. The CDR3 DNA is TGTGCCAGTAGTTCGGGGGGCTACTACGAGCAGTACTTC.

CDR3 in amino acids: CASEDGGGDQPQHF. CDR3 coding DNA: TGTGCCAGCGAGGACGGCGGGGGCGATCAGCCCCAGCATTTT. The gene calls are TRBV6-5 and TRBJ1-5, with D perhaps TRBD1 (6 bases). Germline CDR1 is MNHEY and CDR2 is SVGAGI. This CDR3 comprises 14 residues. Between the trimmed V and J ends, which lost 8 bases and 5 bases, there was a span of 16 bases.

The rearrangement links TRBV12-5 to TRBJ2-3; 11 positions agree with TRBD2. Germline V CDR1 and CDR2: LGHNT, FRNRAP. This CDR3 is built from 15 residues. Trimming took 5 bases from V and 6 from J; bases not matched to a gene: 7. The CDR3 nucleotides read TGTGCTAGTGGTCATAGCGGGGGGGCAAGGGATACGCAGTATTTT. It translates to CASGHSGGARDTQYF.

The DNA for the CDR3 is TGTGCCAGCAGTTCACAGGGTTTGGGCACTGAAGCTTTCTTT. This sequence encodes CASSSQGLGTEAFF. This chain uses TRBV6-5 with TRBJ1-1, with a tentative D call TRBD1 (6 bases). V was shortened by 4 bases and J by 4 bases, with 13 bases between the two germline ends. The CDR3 is made up of 14 amino acids. Germline CDR1 and CDR2: MNHEY and SVGAGI.

The chain carries TRBV6-1 and TRBJ1-3; D is ambiguous. Looked up from germline, CDR1 is MNHNS and CDR2 is SASEGT. Trimming took 2 bases from V and 0 from J, leaving 11 bases between them. The CDR3 is made up of 16 amino acids. The CDR3 DNA follows: TGTGCCAGCAGTGAATCTGTGGGGAGCTCTGGAAACACCATATATTTT. This encodes CASSESVGSSGNTIYF.

The chain carries TRBV5-1 and TRBJ2-7; 13 bases fit TRBD2. The V and J ends lost 4 bases and 5 bases, in that order; junction bases with no gene match: 3. The CDR3 length is 14 residues. Germline CDR1 reads SGHRS; CDR2 reads YFSETQ. CDR3 region: CASSGGLAGHEQYF. The DNA of the CDR3 is TGCGCCAGCAGCGGGGGACTAGCGGGGCACGAGCAGTACTTC.

This clone occurred a few times. Other nucleotide sequences from this sample produce the same CDR3. The V and J genes are TRBV7-9 and TRBJ2-5, with D perhaps matching TRBD2 (7 bases). With 5 bases removed from V and 4 bases from J, the gap between germline ends came to 11 bases. The CDR3 runs to 13 residues. Germline V gene sequence: CDR1 SEHNR, CDR2 FQNEAQ (reference sequence). In DNA form, the CDR3 reads TGTGCCAGCAGCCTCGGGGGGCGAGAGACCCAGTACTTC. Translated: CASSLGGRETQYF.

This sequence joins TRBV28 and TRBJ2-5; 8 bases line up with TRBD1. The germline gives CDR1 MDHEN, CDR2 SYDVKM. There are 13 residues in the CDR3. V shed 6 bases, J shed 2 bases, and the junction held 2 bases outside the gene matches. DNA for the CDR3: TGTGCCAGCAGAACAGGGGGGCAAGAGACCCAGTACTTC. This translates into CASRTGGQETQYF.

The sample holds one count of this clone. The rearrangement joins TRBV9 to TRBJ1-6; 7 positions match TRBD1. This CDR3 is 14 amino acids long. V lost 3 bases and J lost 6; bases outside the gene matches: 3. From germline, CDR1 is SGDLS and CDR2 YYNGEE. CDR3 region: CASSEGQPNSPLHF. The CDR3, as DNA: TGTGCCAGCAGCGAGGGACAGCCTAATTCACCCCTCCACTTT.

This chain links TRBV14 with TRBJ1-4; a weak D match, TRBD1 (5 bases). The CDR3 sequence is 14 residues long. Germline V gene sequence: CDR1 SGHDN, CDR2 FVKESK. Trimming removed 5 bases from V and 8 bases from J, with 15 bases in between. The CDR3 DNA follows: TGTGCCAGCAGCGAAGCACGGTGGGGCGAAAAACTGTTTTTT. The encoded protein is CASSEARWGEKLFF. Combining the CDR3 with reference TRBV14 and TRBJ1-4 gives the whole variable domain EAGVTQFPSHSVIEKGQTVTLRCDPISGHDNLYWYRRVMGKEIKFLLHFVKESKQDESGMPNNRFLAERTGGTYSTLKVQPAELEDSGVYFCASSEARWGEKLFFGSGTQLSVL.

This clone was counted once. The chain has TRBV27 and TRBJ2-3; D possibly corresponds to TRBD2 (5 bases). Germline loops: CDR1 MNHEY, CDR2 SMNVEV (reference sequence). The ends were cut back, 0 bases at V and 6 bases at J, with 16 bases in the middle. The CDR3 contains 16 residues. This chain's CDR3 is CASSLSIATEHDTQYF. CDR3 nucleotides: TGTGCCAGCAGTTTATCGATAGCGACCGAACACGATACGCAGTATTTT.

Only a few counts were recorded for this clone. The rearrangement links TRBV7-9 to TRBJ1-6, with D possibly TRBD1 on 5 matching bases. CDR1 SEHNR and CDR2 FQNEAQ come from the germline V gene (reference sequence). The CDR3 totals 13 residues. V was shortened by 2 bases and J by 9 bases, with 8 bases between the two germline ends. CDR3: CASSLLGVSPLHF. The CDR3 nucleotides read TGTGCCAGCAGCTTACTAGGGGTTTCACCCCTCCACTTT.

The V call is TRBV28, the J call TRBJ1-2; TRBD1 matches at 8 bases. CDR3 size: 15 residues. CDR1 and CDR2 from the germline V gene are MDHEN and SYDVKM. The ends lost 3 bases at V and 2 bases at J; junction bases unmatched: 5. The chain's CDR3 is CASSFPTGGNYGYTF. The CDR3 coding sequence is TGTGCCAGCAGTTTCCCCACAGGGGGGAACTATGGCTACACCTTC.

The CDR3 DNA follows: TGCGCCAGCAGCCAAGATCATAGCAATCAGCCCCAGCATTTT. This sequence encodes CASSQDHSNQPQHF. The gene calls are TRBV4-1 and TRBJ1-5; no reliable D call. The CDR3 consists of 14 residues. V was cut by 0 bases and J by 0 bases, with 3 bases left in between. Germline V gene lookup returns CDR1 MGHRA and CDR2 YSYEKL.

J is TRBJ1-2 and V is TRBV27, with D tentatively TRBD1 (5 bases). The CDR3 is made up of 14 amino acids. CDR1 MNHEY and CDR2 SMNVEV come from the germline V gene (reference sequence). V dropped 3 bases and J dropped 3 bases, with 11 bases sitting between them. CDR3 protein: CASSFAGDDYGYTF. The CDR3 DNA is TGTGCCAGCAGTTTTGCGGGGGATGACTATGGCTACACCTTC.

In this sample, this clone turned up once. The V and J genes are TRBV5-6 and TRBJ1-2; 7 positions match TRBD1. The CDR3 is 13 amino acids. In germline, CDR1 is SGHDT, CDR2 YYEEEE. J lost 4 bases, V lost 4 bases, and 4 bases had no gene match. The CDR3 DNA sequence: TGTGCCAGCAGCCCCCGGGACAGCTATGGCTACACCTTC. Its protein product is CASSPRDSYGYTF.

V gene TRBV14 combines with J gene TRBJ1-1, with 10 bases that match TRBD1. V shed 3 bases and J 4 bases; nucleotides not matched to a gene: 2. The length of the CDR3 is 14 residues. CDR1 is SGHDN and CDR2 is FVKESK in the germline V gene. CDR3 loop: CASSQGQGSTEAFF. Written as DNA, the CDR3 is TGTGCCAGCAGCCAGGGACAGGGGAGCACTGAAGCTTTCTTT.

This clone came up a few times. This sequence joins TRBV4-3 and TRBJ1-1; no clear D gene. Germline V lookup: CDR1 LGHNA, CDR2 YSLEER. Deletions cut 3 bases from V and 4 bases from J, with 9 bases between. The CDR3 has 13 residues. The chain's CDR3 is CASSQNRFTEAFF. CDR3 nucleotides: TGCGCCAGCAGCCAGAACAGATTCACTGAAGCTTTCTTT.

This clone turned up a few times. The V call is TRBV2, the J call TRBJ2-5; 9 bases are shared with TRBD1. V lost 9 bases and J lost 4; bases outside the gene matches: 6. From germline, CDR1 is SNHLY and CDR2 FYNNEI. CDR3 length equals 13 residues. The CDR3 bases are TGTGCCAGGCAGACAGGGGGGTTAGAGACCCAGTACTTC. It encodes CARQTGGLETQYF.

The CDR3 loop reads CASRLSGGPYSTDTQYF. In DNA, the CDR3 is TGTGCCAGCAGACTTAGCGGGGGGCCTTATAGCACAGATACGCAGTATTTT. The gene calls are TRBV4-2 and TRBJ2-3, with 10 bases fitting TRBD2. The junction had 9 bases not matched to a gene; V was cut back by 6 bases and J by 0 bases. This CDR3 comprises 17 residues. Germline CDR1 and CDR2: LGHNA and YNFKEQ.